This T cell receptor beta chain was documented in a study of OX40 agonist ivuxolimab in advanced cancers. The overall study: Patients were infused with ivuxolimab every 2 weeks at 0.01 to 10 mg/kg. General study points: CD8+ T cells were the subset that, on average, had more expanded clones than CD4+. What antigens the expanded peripheral T cells recognized was never established.

The CDR3 loop spans 15 amino acids. The V end was cut by 4 bases, the J end by 6 bases, with 19 bases between. CDR1 and CDR2 (germline): SGHRS, YFSETQ. Drawing of blood for sampling happened at baseline, at cycle 4 day 1, and at cycle 7 day 1. Data came from immunoSEQ multiplex PCR; TCRdb stores just in-frame clones and leaves some out. Among fewer than 45,000 clones listed, over 60% were seen once. Remarks on this clone: Its antigen is undetermined.

The receptor comes from an adult with an advanced solid tumor such as melanoma, head and neck, liver or kidney cancer. The chain joins TRBV5-1 to TRBJ1-1, with D tentatively TRBD1 (6 bases). The sample consisted of CD4+ or CD8+ T cells sorted from blood, taken in a trial of the OX40 agonist ivuxolimab. This CDR3 reads CASSVQGTGGAEAFF. CDR3 nucleotide sequence: TGCGCCAGCAGCGTCCAGGGGACTGGAGGAGCTGAAGCTTTCTTT.